The entry below describes one T cell receptor (beta chain). Its antigen is as yet unknown. The sample belongs to a study of brain metastases from non-small cell lung cancer. Whole-study findings and limits: T-cell clones appeared expanded in around 64% of brain metastases relative to matched primary tumors.

Sequencing used immunoSEQ multiplex PCR; TCRdb keeps in-frame clones, though not all of them. Of approximately 3,200 clones in the sample, around 88% are singletons; the top ten hold approximately 7%. The ends were cut back, 0 bases at V and 3 bases at J, with 10 bases in the middle. CDR1 and CDR2 from the germline V gene are LGHNA and YSLEER. There are 15 residues in the CDR3. The chain has TRBV4-3 and TRBJ2-3, with D uncertain. The clonotype comes from a donor aged 40 or older with non-small cell lung cancer. Sequencing input: primary lung tumor tissue. CDR3 residues: CASSQEMRETDTQYF. The DNA for the CDR3 is TGCGCCAGCAGCCAAGAAATGCGAGAAACAGATACGCAGTATTTT.